This TCR beta chain was found in a study of blood T cell repertoires in COVID-19. About the research overall: Whether acute or convalescent, the COVID-19 samples came from the United States, Italy and Spain. PBMCs, B-cell-depleted T cells, or T cells provided the cDNA or gDNA that made up the material.

Germline lookup yields CDR1 SGHAT and CDR2 FQNNGV. With 5 bases removed from V and 4 bases from J, the gap between germline ends came to 17 bases. The CDR3 sequence is 15 residues long. Original data processing: Nucleated cell number was recorded as an estimate derived from reference gene primer amplification. The assay was immunoSEQ multiplex PCR, and TCRdb's table has in-frame clones only and misses some. That table furnishes V, J and clone size, whereas the DNA furnished D and trimming. The sample has 150,000 to 200,000 clones, 80% to 90% seen once. The gene calls are TRBV11-2 and TRBJ1-2, with TRBD1 as a possible D gene (5 bases). The clonotype originates from a man in his fifties or sixties with active or convalescent COVID-19. The material sequenced was peripheral blood. The CDR3 reads CASSPLATVGYGYTF. CDR3 in DNA: TGTGCCAGCAGCCCCCTCGCGACAGTCGGCTATGGCTACACCTTC. The full variable domain, with the rest looked up from reference TRBV11-2 and TRBJ1-2, is EAGVAQSPRYKIIEKRQSVAFWCNPISGHATLYWYQQILGQGPKLLIQFQNNGVVDDSQLPKDRFSAERLKGVDSTLKIQPAKLEDSAVYLCASSPLATVGYGYTFGSGTRLTVV.